This T cell receptor (beta chain) appears in the sequencing data of a study of metastatic and nonmetastatic thyroid tumors (dated by TCRdb to the early 2020s). Describing the broader study: The researchers compared repertoires between peripheral blood samples and tumor or nodule tissue samples from patients with malignant or benign thyroid disease. Study-level results and caveats: In both blood and tumor samples, TCR beta diversity was reported to be significantly higher in malignant tumors than in benign nodules.

Library generation was performed with PCR. Sequencing took place on an Illumina HiSeq 4000. High-throughput sequencing was used to profile the TCR beta-chain CDR3 region of every patient. On the study's bioinformatics: Drawing on CDR3 differences between clinicopathological groups, the researchers built a classifier meant to tell apart patients with distant-metastatic papillary thyroid cancer. The Shannon index was used to measure repertoire diversity, and the Morisita-Horn index was used to measure how similar tumor and blood repertoires were. TCRdb took the public reads, trimmed them with fastp at Q25, ran MiXCR for clone calling and kept in-frame beta chains. TCRdb, not the authors, supplied the V and J calls. This sample gives more than 65,000 clones in total; 12% to 15% of them show up just once. The ten biggest clones cover approximately 6.1% of the sample. Before undergoing thyroid surgery, none of the patients had been given any kind of treatment. Using T-cell receptor beta sequencing, the study looked back at clinical samples from patients collected from the early 2010s to the late 2010s.

As to this clone: No antigen is known for it. Base qualities are not provided; no much larger clone lies one nucleotide away.

Spanning cysteine to phenylalanine, the CDR3 consists of 14 amino acids. Just CDR3 DNA is preserved here, 42 bases in frame from base 1. The CDR1 and CDR2 encoded by the germline V gene (reference sequence) are DFQATT and SNEGSKA. The junction shows trimming of 3 bases on V and 7 bases on J, and the gene matches do not reach 10 bases of it. The material sequenced was blood. The chain joins TRBV20-1 to TRBJ1-2; TRBD1 fits 8 bases in the junction. This receptor was obtained from a male donor with papillary thyroid cancer or a benign thyroid nodule (not recorded which). Some clones in this sample may be carry-over from other donors' samples. DNA sequence: TGCAGTGCTAGTCCAAGACAGGGGAGGGGTGGCTACACCTTC. Its protein reads: CSASPRQGRGGYTF.